The 21 T cell receptor beta chains reported below all come from one sample, sequenced in a study of T cell responses to AZD1222 COVID-19 vaccine. Profiling relied on immunoSEQ multiplex PCR, and the TCRdb table lists in-frame clones only, not all of them. The sample includes over 120,000 clones, 80% to 95% of them seen just once. The source material was peripheral blood, sampled on day 0 of AZD1222 vaccination. All receptors derive from an adult in good health.

V and J are TRBV18 and TRBJ1-2; D unclear. CDR1 and CDR2 from the germline V gene are KGHSH and LQKENI. The V end lost 3 bases, the J end lost 8 bases, and 16 bases lay between the germline ends. The CDR3 contains 14 residues. The CDR3 reads CASSPLPLADGYTF. The CDR3 DNA reads TGTGCCAGCTCACCGCTTCCCCTTGCGGACGGCTACACCTTC.

This clone has only one observation. The rearrangement links TRBV9 to TRBJ2-3, with 7 bases fitting TRBD2. Germline trimming cut 3 bases from V and 1 base from J; bases unmatched to any gene: 8. The CDR3 has 16 amino acids. Germline V gene lookup returns CDR1 SGDLS and CDR2 YYNGEE. CDR3 sequence reads: CASSALVGRGTDTQYF. The CDR3 DNA follows: TGTGCCAGCAGCGCCCTTGTGGGGAGGGGCACAGATACGCAGTATTTT.

This clone showed up just once. V gene TRBV2 combines with J gene TRBJ2-7, with D uncertain. The ends were cut back, 10 bases at V and 2 bases at J, with 18 bases in the middle. Germline lookup yields CDR1 SNHLY and CDR2 FYNNEI. The CDR3 is made up of 14 amino acids. CDR3 in amino acids: CATKPRAVTYEQYF. CDR3 nucleotide sequence: TGTGCCACCAAGCCCCGGGCGGTGACCTACGAGCAGTACTTC.

This clone was seen a single time. The V and J genes are TRBV11-3 and TRBJ1-5; weak D call: TRBD1 (5 bases). Trimming pared 4 bases from V and 0 bases from J, leaving 16 bases between. The CDR3 loop spans 17 amino acids. CDR1 is SGHNT, CDR2 YENEEA, per germline. The CDR3 DNA reads TGTGCCAGCAGCTCGTTCGAGGGAGGGGATAGCAATCAGCCCCAGCATTTT. Its translation: CASSSFEGGDSNQPQHF.

The genes are TRBV5-1 and TRBJ1-1; D not certain. Trimming left V 0 bases short and J 0 bases short, with 9 bases between. The CDR3 length is 15 residues. Germline V gene data show CDR1 as SGHRS and CDR2 as YFSETQ. The CDR3 reads CASSLGLKLNTEAFF. The CDR3 region has the DNA TGCGCCAGCAGCTTGGGGCTGAAATTGAACACTGAAGCTTTCTTT.

This sequence joins TRBV6-2 or TRBV6-3 and TRBJ1-5; no definite D call. V lost 3 bases, J lost 0 bases, and 6 bases lay in between. Germline assignment: CDR1 MNHEY and CDR2 SVGEGT. CDR3 size: 14 residues. In DNA form, the CDR3 reads TGTGCCAGCAGTTATTCAGCTAGCAATCAGCCCCAGCATTTT. Translation: CASSYSASNQPQHF.

The V gene is TRBV7-6, the J gene TRBJ2-1; possibly TRBD2 for D (6 bases). Germline V CDR1 and CDR2: SGHVS, FNYEAQ. The V end was cut by 0 bases, the J end by 7 bases, with 16 bases between. This CDR3 comprises 16 residues. The CDR3 coding sequence is TGTGCCAGCAGCTTAGCGAGAGGCCTAGCGTTGAATGAGCAGTTCTTC. It yields the protein CASSLARGLALNEQFF.

This chain connects TRBV12-5 to TRBJ2-1; 10 bases fit TRBD2. CDR1 and CDR2 from the germline V gene are LGHNT and FRNRAP. The V gene end was trimmed by 3 bases and the J gene end by 10 bases; junction bases not matched to a gene: 3. CDR3 length equals 13 residues. The CDR3 loop is CASGLLLAGEQFF. The DNA for the CDR3 is TGTGCTAGTGGTTTACTACTAGCGGGAGAGCAGTTCTTC. The variable domain in full, with the rest retrieved from reference TRBV12-5 and TRBJ2-1, is DARVTQTPRHKVTEMGQEVTMRCQPILGHNTVFWYRQTMMQGLELLAYFRNRAPLDDSGMPKDRFSAEMPDATLATLKIQPSEPRDSAVYFCASGLLLAGEQFFGPGTRLTVL.

This chain joins TRBV6-4 and TRBJ2-3, with 15 bases lining up with TRBD2. Trimming removed 5 bases from V and 4 bases from J; junction bases left unmatched: 4. CDR3 size: 16 residues. Per the germline V gene, CDR1 is MRHNA and CDR2 is SNTAGT. CDR3 region: CASSPGTSGGSDTQYF. DNA of the CDR3: TGTGCCAGCAGTCCTGGGACTAGCGGGGGGTCAGATACGCAGTATTTT.

The chain couples TRBV5-5 to TRBJ2-1; D tentatively reads TRBD1 or TRBD2 (5 bases each). This CDR3 spans 17 amino acids. Looked up from germline, CDR1 is SGHKS and CDR2 is YYEKEE (reference sequence). V dropped 5 bases and J dropped 7 bases, with 25 bases sitting between them. CDR3 in amino acids: CASSLGELGLGRNEQFF. In DNA, the CDR3 is TGTGCCAGCAGTCTGGGGGAACTGGGCCTGGGGAGAAATGAGCAGTTCTTC. Full variable domain (remainder filled in from reference TRBV5-5 and TRBJ2-1): DAGVTQSPTHLIKTRGQQVTLRCSPISGHKSVSWYQQVLGQGPQFIFQYYEKEERGRGNFPDRFSARQFPNYSSELNVNALLLGDSALYLCASSLGELGLGRNEQFFGPGTRLTVL.

CDR3 residues: CASRLDPPNTSAGELFF. In DNA form, the CDR3 reads TGTGCCAGCAGGCTTGACCCGCCAAACACCTCCGCCGGGGAGCTGTTTTTT. The chain recombines TRBV7-7 with TRBJ2-2, with D unresolved. This CDR3 has 17 residues. Germline V gene data show CDR1 as SSHAT and CDR2 as FNYEAQ (reference sequence). The V end lost 6 bases, the J end lost 6 bases, and 23 bases lay between the germline ends.

V is TRBV15 and J is TRBJ2-7, with D uncertain. The germline V gene encodes CDR1 LNHNV and CDR2 YYDKDF (reference sequence). CDR3 size: 15 residues. Between the trimmed V and J ends, which lost 1 base and 3 bases, there was a span of 13 bases. CDR3 amino acids: CATSRGAGEIYEQYF. The CDR3, as DNA: TGTGCCACCAGCAGAGGGGCAGGTGAAATCTACGAGCAGTACTTC.

This chain joins TRBV5-6 and TRBJ2-3, with 7 bases fitting TRBD1. Per germline, CDR1 SGHDT and CDR2 YYEEEE. The CDR3 is 13 residues long. V lost 2 bases and J lost 4; bases outside the gene matches: 1. CDR3: CASSLGGPDTQYF. The CDR3, as DNA: TGTGCCAGCAGCTTAGGGGGCCCAGATACGCAGTATTTT.

V gene TRBV5-1 combines with J gene TRBJ2-7; D possibly corresponds to TRBD1 (5 bases). This CDR3 region has 14 residues. Trimming took 0 bases from V and 7 from J, leaving 14 bases between them. Germline values: CDR1 SGHRS, CDR2 YFSETQ. The CDR3 is CASSLDRQLMEQYF. In DNA, the CDR3 is TGCGCCAGCAGCTTGGATCGACAGCTCATGGAGCAGTACTTC.

V and J are TRBV3-1 (or the pseudogene TRBV3-2) and TRBJ1-1; D is perhaps TRBD1 (5 bases). The CDR3 runs 13 residues. CDR1 is LGHDT and CDR2 is YNNKEL in the germline V gene (reference sequence). V lost 4 bases, J lost 5 bases, and 11 bases lay in between. The CDR3 DNA follows: TGTGCCAGCAGCCCGACGCAGGGAACTGAAGCTTTCTTT. Translated, it gives CASSPTQGTEAFF.

The chain joins TRBV14 to TRBJ1-4, with 7 bases lining up with TRBD1. The CDR3 is 12 amino acids. Trimming cost V 3 bases and J 16 bases; bases outside gene matches: 8. Looked up from germline, CDR1 is SGHDN and CDR2 is FVKESK. DNA for the CDR3: TGTGCCAGCAGCCACCGGGACAGTCTGCCGTTTTTT. Protein: CASSHRDSLPFF.

The CDR3 region is CASSLSGTGVTGELFF. CDR3 coding DNA: TGTGCCAGCAGTTTATCTGGGACAGGGGTCACCGGGGAGCTGTTTTTT. The chain joins TRBV27 to TRBJ2-2; 10 nucleotides line up with TRBD1. CDR3 size: 16 residues. Per the germline V gene, CDR1 is MNHEY and CDR2 is SMNVEV (reference sequence). V gave up 0 bases and J gave up 4 bases; unmatched junction bases: 2.

Here the CDR3 reads CASSLSAGELFF. In DNA form, the CDR3 reads TGTGCCAGCAGCTTGTCCGCCGGGGAGCTGTTTTTT. The chain joins TRBV5-4 to TRBJ2-2; D is uncertain. The length of the CDR3 is 12 residues. V lost 1 base to trimming and J lost 6 bases, with 4 bases between them. Germline loops: CDR1 SGHNT, CDR2 YYREEE (reference sequence).

The chain combines TRBV9 with TRBJ2-1, with D possibly matching TRBD2 (6 bases). The CDR3 loop spans 15 amino acids. Germline CDR1 is SGDLS and CDR2 is YYNGEE. V was shortened by 4 bases and J by 0 bases, with 11 bases between the two germline ends. In DNA, the CDR3 is TGTGCCAGCAGCCTTAGCGGTAGCTCCTACAATGAGCAGTTCTTC. The encoded protein is CASSLSGSSYNEQFF.

The chain employs TRBV18 and TRBJ1-4; D unclear. CDR1 KGHSH and CDR2 LQKENI come from the germline V gene. There are 15 residues in the CDR3. The V end lost 1 base, the J end lost 0 bases, and 6 bases lay between the germline ends. The CDR3 protein is CASSPQSATNEKLFF. CDR3 bases: TGTGCCAGCTCACCACAAAGCGCAACTAATGAAAAACTGTTTTTT.

This clone was counted once. The rearrangement joins TRBV21-1 to TRBJ2-2; no check of the table's D call, TRBD2, against the DNA was made. TRBV21-1 is annotated as a pseudogene. The CDR3 spans 21 residues. Written as DNA, the CDR3 is TGTGCCAGCAGCAAAGGGCGGGGGACAGATAGGACTAGCGGCAACACCGGGGAGCTGTTTTTT. Its translation is CASSKGRGTDRTSGNTGELFF.